The 4 T cell receptor beta chains listed next were all sequenced from one sample in a study of metastatic and nonmetastatic thyroid tumors (dated by TCRdb to about 2020). Library preparation employed PCR. Sequencing was performed on an Illumina HiSeq 4000. TCRdb passed the public sequencing reads through fastp at Q25 and MiXCR, retaining productive beta sequences. The sample table contains 53,000 or so clones; only one count was recorded for more than 20% of them. Clones ranked in the top ten supply 4% to 5% of the sample. None of the patients had been given any treatment before thyroid surgery. The sample consisted of blood. These receptors were obtained from a female donor with papillary thyroid cancer or a benign thyroid nodule (not recorded which). Some clones in this sample may be carry-over from other donors' samples.

This clone was picked up many times. J is TRBJ2-6 and V is TRBV14, with a tentative D call TRBD1 (5 bases). In germline, CDR1 is SGHDN, CDR2 FVKESK. V was pared by 0 bases and J by 5 bases, with 11 bases between. This CDR3 has 16 residues. Here the CDR3 reads CASSQDRVTWANVLTF. In DNA, the CDR3 is TGTGCCAGCAGCCAAGACAGGGTCACTTGGGCCAACGTCCTGACTTTC.

This clone was counted many times. The chain employs TRBV9 and TRBJ1-1; the D is unclear. Trimming removed 0 bases at V and 1 base at J, with 13 bases between. Germline V lookup: CDR1 SGDLS, CDR2 YYNGEE. The CDR3 covers 16 residues. CDR3: CASSVAGGFGNTEAFF. DNA of the CDR3: TGTGCCAGCAGCGTAGCCGGCGGGTTTGGGAACACTGAAGCTTTCTTT.

This clone was recorded at least ten times. The chain couples TRBV3-1 to TRBJ2-2; D is possibly TRBD2 (5 bases). The CDR3 has 15 residues. Germline V lookup: CDR1 LGHDT, CDR2 YNNKEL (reference sequence). V lost 0 bases to trimming and J lost 9 bases, with 14 bases between them. The CDR3: CASSQDLLAVRELFF. The CDR3 nucleotides read TGTGCCAGCAGCCAAGATCTTCTAGCCGTCAGGGAGCTGTTTTTT.

The V call is TRBV20-1, the J call TRBJ2-7; 12 bases match TRBD2. The CDR3 is 14 amino acids. The trim removed 7 bases at V and 3 bases at J, leaving 7 bases unmatched. Per the germline V gene, CDR1 is DFQATT and CDR2 is SNEGSKA (reference sequence). The CDR3 DNA is TGCAGTGAACAAGGACTAGCGGGACTCTACGAGCAGTACTTC. Protein sequence: CSEQGLAGLYEQYF.